This TCR beta chain was documented in a study of OX40 agonist ivuxolimab in advanced cancers. Turning to the overall study: Ivuxolimab, which targeted the costimulatory receptor OX40 (CD134), was an agonistic, fully human IgG2 monoclonal antibody. Intravenous ivuxolimab was administered to patients every 2 weeks at six dose levels: 0.01, 0.1, 0.3, 1.5, 3 and 10 mg/kg. Peripheral TCRbeta sequencing was intended to test whether TCR sequence diversity was altered and clonal T-cell expansion was caused by ivuxolimab. Partial responses occurred in three dose-escalation patients: two with cutaneous melanoma and one with hepatocellular carcinoma. Of the 50 to 55 patients in dose escalation, about 20 had hepatocellular carcinoma, approximately 15 had melanoma, 9 had renal cell carcinoma and 9 had head and neck cancer. A male proportion of about 79% and a mean age of around 60 years, ranging from 23 to 79, were recorded for the dose-escalation cohort. The paper describes the monotherapy dose-escalation part (N of about 55 patients) of the phase I trial of ivuxolimab. Patients were allowed to have had prior anti-PD-1, anti-PD-L1 or anti-CTLA-4 therapy, and 40% of the dose-escalation patients had previously received checkpoint inhibitors. Here is what the overall study found, with its caveats: Low levels of normalized T-cell clonal expansion were also seen in some patients who did not respond. After ivuxolimab, expanded clones were on average more numerous among CD8+ T cells than among CD4+ T cells. The antigen specificity of the peripheral T cells that underwent clonal expansion was not determined. In the 0.1-3.0 mg/kg groups, partial responders were among the patients with the lowest normalized peripheral clonal expansion, particularly in CD8+ T cells. At doses of 0.1 to 3.0 mg/kg, clonal expansion of both CD4+ and CD8+ blood T cells was observed from baseline to week 6.

CDR1 and CDR2 are drawn from the germline V gene: SNHLY, FYNNEI. Deletion took 2 bases off V and 7 bases off J, with a span of 17 bases between the germline ends. The CDR3 starts with the cysteine, ends with the phenylalanine, and has 15 residues. Only the CDR3 DNA stays, 45 bases, in frame from base 1. To note about this clone: Which antigen it targets is not known. No base quality values were provided; no much bigger clone lies one nucleotide off.

Patients with a history of autoimmune disease or receiving systemic immunosuppression were excluded from the trial. In every dose cohort, peripheral blood was drawn for TCR sequencing at baseline, cycle 4 day 1, and cycle 7 day 1. Samples were obtained from an open-label, multicenter, first-in-human phase I dose-escalation trial of ivuxolimab. Adults with locally advanced or metastatic head and neck squamous cell, hepatocellular, melanoma or renal cell carcinoma were enrolled in the trial. CD4+ and CD8+ T cells were sorted separately from peripheral blood before TCR sequencing. To sequence the TCRbeta CDR3 region, genomic DNA was isolated from the sorted cells. The immunoSEQ Assay was used to sequence the TCRbeta CDR3 regions. TCRdb took this table from immuneACCESS and kept in-frame rearrangements with V and J called. Such tables lack part of the clones; where checked against another copy, unresolved V genes explain under half of the gap, and the rest is unexplained. Within this sample are 67,000 or so clones, with roughly nine tenths of them counted one time only. Approximately 0.99% of the sample comes from the top ten.

This chain is built from TRBV2 and TRBJ1-2; a confident D gene designation cannot be given. The sample consisted of CD4+ or CD8+ T cells sorted from blood, taken in a trial of the OX40 agonist ivuxolimab. The sequence was obtained from an adult with an advanced solid tumor such as melanoma, head and neck, liver or kidney cancer. The CDR3 region: CASSETRTDSGGYTF. The DNA reads as follows: TGTGCCAGCAGTGAAACCCGGACCGATTCCGGTGGCTACACCTTC.